The rows below give T cell receptor beta chains drawn from one sample of a study of vaccination effects on CD4 cells after COVID-19. These receptors lack a known antigen. Sequencing was performed with immunoSEQ multiplex PCR; in TCRdb, only in-frame clones are kept and a portion is missing. The sample includes 25,000 to 35,000 clones, about 67% of them seen just once. This material consisted of CD4+ T cells from PBMCs cultured without peptide, taken after COVID-19 vaccination. The source is a human donor who received a COVID-19 vaccine. Each CDR3 is given with its conserved first and last residue. Each record gives: V gene, J gene, CDR3 protein.

v_gene: TRBV19; j_gene: TRBJ2-3; CDR3aa: CASSYSGTGASTSTDTQYF
v_gene: TRBV18; j_gene: TRBJ1-1; CDR3aa: CASSPSGGGTEAFF
v_gene: TRBV19; j_gene: TRBJ1-2; CDR3aa: CASSIKGGDPYGYTF
v_gene: TRBV6-6; j_gene: TRBJ1-4; CDR3aa: CASSRQGDYEKLFF
v_gene: TRBV7-9; j_gene: TRBJ2-2; CDR3aa: CASTLTALGAGNTGELFF
v_gene: TRBV7-2; j_gene: TRBJ2-7; CDR3aa: CASSPVGTSGAYEQYF
v_gene: TRBV4-1; j_gene: TRBJ1-2; CDR3aa: CASSQDSRVRIYGYTF
v_gene: TRBV29-1; j_gene: TRBJ2-5; CDR3aa: CSVAGGGGAQYF
v_gene: TRBV6-2/TRBV6-3; j_gene: TRBJ2-2; CDR3aa: CASSYAYDTGELFF
v_gene: TRBV20-1; j_gene: TRBJ1-1; CDR3aa: CSATAGFGAFF
v_gene: TRBV9; j_gene: TRBJ2-7; CDR3aa: CASSVEGLPYEQYF
v_gene: TRBV7-2; j_gene: TRBJ2-3; CDR3aa: CAVGGGLTDTQYF
v_gene: TRBV6-1; j_gene: TRBJ2-5; CDR3aa: CASSEVGGEQETQYF
v_gene: TRBV30; j_gene: TRBJ1-6; CDR3aa: CAWGQGGNSPLHF
v_gene: TRBV6-5; j_gene: TRBJ2-2; CDR3aa: CASGSGGGNTGELFF
v_gene: TRBV18; j_gene: TRBJ1-4; CDR3aa: CASSPPMTARNEKLFF
v_gene: TRBV27; j_gene: TRBJ1-6; CDR3aa: CASGPRGNNSPLHF
v_gene: TRBV7-3; j_gene: TRBJ1-2; CDR3aa: CASSITGGPAYTF
v_gene: TRBV15; j_gene: TRBJ2-3; CDR3aa: CATSREESWTIPTDTQYF
v_gene: TRBV6-5; j_gene: TRBJ2-2; CDR3aa: CASSSPAGGTGELFF
v_gene: TRBV29-1; j_gene: TRBJ1-1; CDR3aa: CSVYQTGNTEAFF
v_gene: TRBV30; j_gene: TRBJ1-2; CDR3aa: CAWSRERYYGYTF
v_gene: TRBV28; j_gene: TRBJ2-5; CDR3aa: CASSSSAGARKETQYF
v_gene: TRBV21-1; j_gene: TRBJ1-6; CDR3aa: CASSQDRDPYNSPLHF
v_gene: TRBV30; j_gene: TRBJ1-5; CDR3aa: CAWSGGTERISNQPQHF
v_gene: TRBV19; j_gene: TRBJ2-5; CDR3aa: CASSIKTGARETQYF
v_gene: TRBV5-1; j_gene: TRBJ2-2; CDR3aa: CASTPSGTGELFF
v_gene: TRBV19; j_gene: TRBJ1-6; CDR3aa: CASSETGLGLNSPLHF
v_gene: TRBV28; j_gene: TRBJ2-7; CDR3aa: CASSLTGPPYEQYF
v_gene: TRBV30; j_gene: TRBJ1-4; CDR3aa: CAWSRGGGEKLFF
v_gene: TRBV5-1; j_gene: TRBJ2-7; CDR3aa: CASKLRDRDEQYF
v_gene: TRBV28; j_gene: TRBJ1-4; CDR3aa: CASSLPGATTNEKLFF
v_gene: TRBV11-3; j_gene: TRBJ2-7; CDR3aa: CASSPGGSGKKSYEQYF
v_gene: TRBV5-1; j_gene: TRBJ2-6; CDR3aa: CASSLAGGRTGANVLTF
v_gene: TRBV18; j_gene: TRBJ2-5; CDR3aa: CASSPPAEATQYF
v_gene: TRBV5-4; j_gene: TRBJ2-7; CDR3aa: CASSQGIAGGLEYEQYF
v_gene: TRBV5-6; j_gene: TRBJ2-4; CDR3aa: CASSLDGIRLAKNIQYF
v_gene: TRBV27; j_gene: TRBJ1-1; CDR3aa: CASSPQANTEAFF